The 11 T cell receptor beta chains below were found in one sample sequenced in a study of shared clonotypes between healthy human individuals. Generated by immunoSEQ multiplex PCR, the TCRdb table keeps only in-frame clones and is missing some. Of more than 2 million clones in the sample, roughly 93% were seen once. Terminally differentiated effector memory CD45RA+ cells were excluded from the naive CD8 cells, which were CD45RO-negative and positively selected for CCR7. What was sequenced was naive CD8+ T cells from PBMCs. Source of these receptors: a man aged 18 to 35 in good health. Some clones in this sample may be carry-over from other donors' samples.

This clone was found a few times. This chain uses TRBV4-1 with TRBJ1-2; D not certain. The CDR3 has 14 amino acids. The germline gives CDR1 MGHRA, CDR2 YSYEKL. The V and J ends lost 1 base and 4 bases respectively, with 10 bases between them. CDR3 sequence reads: CASSQGEPVYGYTF. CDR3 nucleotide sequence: TGCGCCAGCAGCCAAGGGGAACCCGTCTATGGCTACACCTTC.

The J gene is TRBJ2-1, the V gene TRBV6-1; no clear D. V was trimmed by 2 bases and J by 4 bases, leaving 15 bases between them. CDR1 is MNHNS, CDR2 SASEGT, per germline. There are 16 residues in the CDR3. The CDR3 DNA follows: TGTGCCAGCAGTGAAATGGGGTTAGCTGGTTACAATGAGCAGTTCTTC. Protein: CASSEMGLAGYNEQFF.

CDR3 bases: TGTGCCAGCTCCGAAGGACTAGCGGGAGGGCCAAATGAGCAGTTCTTC. It is translated as CASSEGLAGGPNEQFF. This chain joins TRBV27 and TRBJ2-1; the match to TRBD2 covers 15 bases. The V gene's germline CDR1 is MNHEY and CDR2 SMNVEV (reference sequence). This CDR3 spans 16 amino acids. The J segment lost 7 bases and the V segment lost 8 bases, leaving 9 bases of the junction unmatched.

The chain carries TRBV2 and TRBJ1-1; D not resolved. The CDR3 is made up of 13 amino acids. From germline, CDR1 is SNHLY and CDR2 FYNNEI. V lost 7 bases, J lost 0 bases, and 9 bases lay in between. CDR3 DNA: TGTGCCAGCACGTCCGGGGTGAACACTGAAGCTTTCTTT. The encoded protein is CASTSGVNTEAFF.

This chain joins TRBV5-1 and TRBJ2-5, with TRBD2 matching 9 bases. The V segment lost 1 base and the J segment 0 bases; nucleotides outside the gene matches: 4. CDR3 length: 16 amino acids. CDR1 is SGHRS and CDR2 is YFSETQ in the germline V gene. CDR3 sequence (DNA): TGCGCCAGCAGCTTGACAAGACTAGCGGACCAAGAGACCCAGTACTTC. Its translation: CASSLTRLADQETQYF.

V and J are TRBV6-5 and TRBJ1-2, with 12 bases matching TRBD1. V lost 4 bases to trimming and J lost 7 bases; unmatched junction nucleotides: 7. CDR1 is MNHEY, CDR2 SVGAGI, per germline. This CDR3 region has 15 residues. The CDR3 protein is CASSSPGQGAGGYTF. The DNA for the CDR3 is TGTGCCAGCAGTTCCCCGGGACAGGGGGCGGGTGGCTACACCTTC.

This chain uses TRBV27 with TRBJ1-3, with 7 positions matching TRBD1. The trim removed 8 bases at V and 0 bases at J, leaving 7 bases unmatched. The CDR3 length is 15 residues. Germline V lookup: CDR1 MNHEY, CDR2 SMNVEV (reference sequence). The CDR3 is CASAWTGSSGNTIYF. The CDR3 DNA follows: TGTGCCAGCGCTTGGACAGGCAGCTCTGGAAACACCATATATTTT.

The CDR3 loop reads CASRDRSYGYTF. As DNA, the CDR3 is TGTGCCAGCAGGGACAGGAGCTATGGCTACACCTTC. The V call is TRBV2, the J call TRBJ1-2; 7 positions match TRBD1. V shed 6 bases, J shed 4 bases, and the junction held 2 bases outside the gene matches. Germline CDR1 reads SNHLY; CDR2 reads FYNNEI. CDR3 length: 12 amino acids.

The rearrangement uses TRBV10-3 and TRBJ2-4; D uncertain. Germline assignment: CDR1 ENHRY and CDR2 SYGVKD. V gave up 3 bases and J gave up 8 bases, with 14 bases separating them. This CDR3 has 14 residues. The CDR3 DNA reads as TGTGCCATCAGTGAAGATCCCTTTGGGGACATTCAGTACTTC. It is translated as CAISEDPFGDIQYF.

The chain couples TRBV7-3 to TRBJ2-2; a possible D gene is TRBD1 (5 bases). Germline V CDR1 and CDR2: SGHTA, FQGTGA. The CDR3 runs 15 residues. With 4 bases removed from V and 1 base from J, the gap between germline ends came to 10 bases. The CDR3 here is CASSWQGQNTGELFF. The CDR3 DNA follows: TGTGCCAGCAGCTGGCAGGGTCAGAACACCGGGGAGCTGTTTTTT.

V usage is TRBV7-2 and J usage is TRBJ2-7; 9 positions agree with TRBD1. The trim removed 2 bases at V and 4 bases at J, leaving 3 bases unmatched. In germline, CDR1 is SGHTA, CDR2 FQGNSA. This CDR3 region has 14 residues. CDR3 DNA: TGTGCCAGCAGCTTAAGGGACAGGGCATACGAGCAGTACTTC. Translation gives CASSLRDRAYEQYF.